The T cell receptor beta chain under discussion was sequenced for a study of shared clonotypes between healthy human individuals. Notes on the study in general: Only blood samples were collected, and tissue repertoires likely differ. Across a handful of donors, naive CD4 shared 5% to 6.5%, naive CD8 3.5% to 4%, memory CD4 over 2%, memory CD8 about 0.38%.

Clones were read by immunoSEQ multiplex PCR, and TCRdb kept only the in-frame ones, dropping some. The table includes hundreds of thousands of clones, roughly 72% detected once. This clone came up many times. Its target is unknown. CDR1 is MGHDK, CDR2 SYGVNS, per germline. The CDR3 spans 17 residues. With V trimmed by 7 bases and J by 0 bases, 6 bases remained unmatched. The clonotype originates from a woman under 40 in good health. Sequencing used memory CD4+ T cells sorted from blood. Stated subset: CD45RA-negative fraction. The V and J genes are TRBV25-1 and TRBJ2-3, with 14 bases identical to TRBD2. DNA for the CDR3: TGTGCCAGCACTGGGACTAGCGGGAGCCGAAGCACAGATACGCAGTATTTT. This codes for CASTGTSGSRSTDTQYF. Filled out from reference TRBV25-1 and TRBJ2-3, the complete variable domain reads EADIYQTPRYLVIGTGKKITLECSQTMGHDKMYWYQQDPGMELHLIHYSYGVNSTEKGDLSSESTVSRIRTEHFPLTLESARPSHTSQYLCASTGTSGSRSTDTQYFGPGTRLTVL.